Each of the 19 T cell receptor beta chains below was sequenced from the same sample in a study of T cell clusters in autoimmune cytopenias. Multiplex touch-down PCR amplified TRB using TRB-A and TRB-B pools in one tube. Following a re-call of the multiplex PCR reads, TCRdb has one entry per CDR3 protein and lacks DNA. This listing includes approximately 3,000 distinct CDR3 sequences. TRB was amplified from 250 ng of peripheral blood genomic DNA per sample. The sample was also reused in another study, on T cell repertoires in aging, cancer and after chemotherapy.

The sequenced material came from peripheral blood. These receptors came from a human donor in good health.

The genes are TRBV4-3 and TRBJ1-4; with no DNA, the TCRdb D assignment of TRBD1 cannot be verified. This CDR3 is built from 16 residues. Germline assignment: CDR1 LGHNA and CDR2 YSLEER. The CDR3 protein is CASSQDHRTFEEKLFF.

This clonotype shows up as medium-sized by frequency. This chain uses TRBV30 with TRBJ1-2; the D call of TRBD1 rests on TCRdb alone, since no DNA is present to check it. The CDR3 has 13 amino acids. Germline V CDR1 and CDR2: GTSNPN, SVGIG (reference sequence). CDR3: CAWSQGVLNGYTF.

This clonotype registers medium-sized by frequency. J is TRBJ1-1 and V is TRBV19; the TCRdb call, TRBD1, lacks DNA for checking. Germline V lookup: CDR1 LNHDA, CDR2 SQIVND (reference sequence). This CDR3 is built from 19 residues. This chain's CDR3 is CASSLYLGQGVGMNTEAFF.

By frequency, this clonotype is medium-sized (0.01 to 0.1%). V is TRBV27 and J is TRBJ2-7; TCRdb's assignment of TRBD1 cannot be checked, as there is no DNA. Germline values: CDR1 MNHEY, CDR2 SMNVEV (reference sequence). The CDR3 contains 14 residues. This CDR3 reads CASSLSIRGREQYF.

In terms of frequency, this clonotype is medium-sized. V and J are TRBV5-5 and TRBJ1-2. The germline V gene encodes CDR1 SGHKS and CDR2 YYEKEE (reference sequence). The CDR3 has 14 residues. The CDR3 reads CASSLAAANYGYTF.

The chain recombines TRBV4-3 with TRBJ2-3. The CDR3 contains 18 residues. Germline values: CDR1 LGHNA, CDR2 YSLEER. CDR3 protein: CASSLGSRSLGSTDTQYF.

Frequency places this clonotype as medium-sized. The CDR3 loop is CAWSNQLFTDTQYF. The J gene is TRBJ2-3, the V gene TRBV30. The V gene's germline CDR1 is GTSNPN and CDR2 SVGIG (reference sequence). The CDR3 runs to 14 residues.

Judged by frequency, this clonotype is medium-sized. V usage is TRBV6-5 and J usage is TRBJ1-2. Germline values: CDR1 MNHEY, CDR2 SVGAGI. The CDR3 sequence is 14 residues long. This chain's CDR3 is CASSDRQGRPGYTF.

This clonotype is medium-sized by frequency. The chain couples TRBV10-3 to TRBJ1-2. The CDR3 length is 13 residues. Germline V gene lookup returns CDR1 ENHRY and CDR2 SYGVKD. The CDR3 here is CAISGDTNYGYTF.

This clonotype counts as medium-sized by frequency. The chain recombines TRBV7-2 with TRBJ2-7; TCRdb gives TRBD1 as the D gene, but with no DNA this cannot be confirmed. The germline V gene has CDR1 SGHTA and CDR2 FQGNSA. The CDR3 covers 17 residues. CDR3 loop: CASSFGTIQGGGGEQYF.

The chain combines TRBV14 with TRBJ2-5; TCRdb's D gene call, TRBD1, goes unchecked for lack of DNA. The CDR3 totals 14 residues. Germline V gives CDR1 SGHDN, CDR2 FVKESK. The CDR3 sequence is CASSVRALQETQYF.

This chain joins TRBV19 and TRBJ1-5; TCRdb names TRBD1, which stays unverified in the absence of DNA. The CDR3 is 19 amino acids. The V gene's germline CDR1 is LNHDA and CDR2 SQIVND (reference sequence). The CDR3 region is CASSPGLSGTGGSSQPQHF.

This rearrangement joins TRBV11-2 to TRBJ1-1; checking the TCRdb D call of TRBD1 is not possible without DNA. Germline lookup yields CDR1 SGHAT and CDR2 FQNNGV. This CDR3 comprises 18 residues. CDR3: CASSLARGTDSTNTEAFF.

The J gene is TRBJ1-1, the V gene TRBV5-1. The CDR3 is 13 residues long. Germline V gene sequence: CDR1 SGHRS, CDR2 YFSETQ. This CDR3 reads CASSLDRGTEAFF. The variable domain in full, completed from reference TRBV5-1 and TRBJ1-1, reads KAGVTQTPRYLIKTRGQQVTLSCSPISGHRSVSWYQQTPGQGLQFLFEYFSETQRNKGNFPGRFSGRQFSNSRSEMNVSTLELGDSALYLCASSLDRGTEAFFGQGTRLTVV.

This clonotype registers medium-sized by frequency. This sequence joins TRBV30 and TRBJ2-7; the TCRdb call, TRBD2, lacks DNA for checking. This CDR3 has 14 amino acids. Per germline, CDR1 GTSNPN and CDR2 SVGIG (reference sequence). CDR3 protein: CAWSPPSAAYEQYF.

This clonotype is called medium-sized (0.01 to 0.1%) based on its frequency. The chain joins TRBV10-3 to TRBJ2-7. CDR1 and CDR2 (germline): ENHRY, SYGVKD. The CDR3 contains 15 residues. This chain's CDR3 is CAISEGVGRTYEQYF.

J is TRBJ2-3 and V is TRBV2; TCRdb reports TRBD2, a call that lacks DNA to check it against. CDR3 length equals 17 residues. Per the germline V gene, CDR1 is SNHLY and CDR2 is FYNNEI. The CDR3 is CASRPRASGSATDTQYF. The entire variable domain, with the rest obtained from reference TRBV2 and TRBJ2-3, is as follows: EPEVTQTPSHQVTQMGQEVILRCVPISNHLYFYWYRQILGQKVEFLVSFYNNEISEKSEIFDDQFSVERPDGSNFTLKIRSTKLEDSAMYFCASRPRASGSATDTQYFGPGTRLTVL.

This clonotype registers medium-sized by frequency. The chain couples TRBV28 to TRBJ2-1; TCRdb returns TRBD2, unconfirmable since there is no DNA. Per the germline V gene, CDR1 is MDHEN and CDR2 is SYDVKM. The CDR3 extends over 13 amino acids. Here the CDR3 reads CASRLPRDNEQFF.

This clonotype registers medium-sized (0.01 to 0.1%) by frequency. The V call is TRBV6-1, the J call TRBJ2-3; with no DNA, the TCRdb D assignment of TRBD2 cannot be verified. The CDR3 runs to 15 residues. The V gene's germline CDR1 is MNHNS and CDR2 SASEGT. The CDR3 reads CASSVLAGETDTQYF.